The 14 T cell receptor beta chains in this list originate from one sample, sequenced in a study of glioma-infiltrating T cells. Amplification of TCR alpha and beta CDR3 regions from RNA used iRepertoire nested multiplex PCR. TCRdb recomputed calls from the multiplex PCR reads with MiXCR, one row per CDR3 protein. This table holds fewer than 500,000 distinct CDR3 sequences, 35% to 45% found once. What was sequenced was glioma tissue, nonneoplastic brain tissue, or PBMCs (not recorded which). These receptors all stem from a human donor with low-grade glioma or glioblastoma, undergoing nonglioma brain surgery, or in good health (not recorded which).

This clonotype was found once. The J gene is TRBJ2-2, the V gene TRBV19; TRBD2 matches at 9 bases. Losses at the gene ends were 6 bases for V and 6 bases for J; bases not matched to a gene: 11. This CDR3 has 16 residues. CDR1 is LNHDA and CDR2 is SQIVND in the germline V gene (reference sequence). The CDR3 loop reads CASRPLAGEWSGELFF. As DNA, the CDR3 is TGTGCCAGTAGGCCCTTAGCGGGAGAATGGTCCGGGGAGCTGTTTTTT.

This clonotype was detected only a few times. The chain has TRBV28 and TRBJ2-7; D gene uncertain. Germline V CDR1 and CDR2: MDHEN, SYDVKM. The CDR3 length is 14 residues. V was cut by 8 bases and J by 3 bases, with 17 bases left in between. In nucleotides, the CDR3 is TGTGCCAGCTCCCGGAAAGTATTGAGCTACGAGCAGTACTTC. Amino acid sequence: CASSRKVLSYEQYF.

In its sample, this clonotype was seen many times. The chain uses TRBV27 and TRBJ2-7, with D possibly matching TRBD2 (5 bases). The CDR3 covers 13 residues. Trimming stripped 5 bases from V and 3 bases from J, with 11 bases between. Germline V gene data show CDR1 as MNHEY and CDR2 as SMNVEV (reference sequence). In nucleotides, the CDR3 is TGTGCCAGCAGTCCGGCCGAGGGCTACGAGCAGTACTTC. This sequence encodes CASSPAEGYEQYF.

The CDR3 here is CASSLRGRGVFDGYTF. The CDR3 DNA reads as TGTGCCAGCAGCTTAAGAGGACGGGGGGTTTTTGATGGCTACACCTTC. The rearrangement links TRBV7-2 to TRBJ1-2; D possibly corresponds to TRBD1 (5 bases). V lost 2 bases and J 6 bases, leaving 19 bases between the germline ends. The germline V gene has CDR1 SGHTA and CDR2 FQGNSA. This CDR3 region has 16 residues.

The gene calls are TRBV7-3 and TRBJ2-7; D uncertain. The CDR3 runs 14 residues. Trimming left V 0 bases short and J 6 bases short, with 12 bases between. Germline lookup yields CDR1 SGHTA and CDR2 FQGTGA. CDR3 sequence reads: CASSLTATSPEQYF. DNA for the CDR3: TGTGCCAGCAGCTTAACGGCCACTTCCCCCGAGCAGTACTTC.

This CDR3 reads CASSLSPTNLYGYTF. The CDR3, as DNA: TGTGCCAGCAGTTTATCCCCAACCAACCTCTATGGCTACACCTTC. The chain combines TRBV28 with TRBJ1-2; D not certain. The germline V gene encodes CDR1 MDHEN and CDR2 SYDVKM. V shed 1 base and J shed 4 bases, with 13 bases lying between them. There are 15 residues in the CDR3.

V usage is TRBV28 and J usage is TRBJ2-7; perhaps TRBD2 as D (7 bases). The CDR3 is made up of 12 amino acids. The V gene lost 11 bases and the J gene lost 0 bases, with 11 bases spanning the gap. CDR1 is MDHEN, CDR2 SYDVKM, per germline. This CDR3 is CAGGGSSYEQYF. The CDR3 bases are TGTGCCGGGGGCGGGAGCTCCTACGAGCAGTACTTC.

This chain joins TRBV19 and TRBJ2-1; the D is unclear. The CDR3 covers 13 residues. Trimming left V 1 base short and J 5 bases short, with 6 bases between. CDR1 and CDR2 from the germline V gene are LNHDA and SQIVND (reference sequence). CDR3: CASSIGQNNEQFF. DNA of the CDR3: TGTGCCAGTAGTATAGGTCAGAACAATGAGCAGTTCTTC.

This chain connects TRBV24-1 to TRBJ2-5, with D tentatively TRBD1 (5 bases). From germline, CDR1 is KGHDR and CDR2 SFDVKD. This CDR3 comprises 15 residues. V lost 4 bases to trimming and J lost 4 bases, with 15 bases between them. The CDR3 DNA follows: TGTGCCACCAGTGACACGACCCAAGGGGTAGAGACCCAGTACTTC. Amino acid sequence: CATSDTTQGVETQYF.

This clonotype has ten or more counts. This sequence joins TRBV6-2 or TRBV6-3 and TRBJ2-3; unclear D gene. Trimming took 0 bases from V and 4 from J, leaving 11 bases between them. The germline V gene has CDR1 MNHEY and CDR2 SVGEGT. This CDR3 has 15 residues. The CDR3: CASSYSPVAPDTQYF. The DNA for the CDR3 is TGTGCCAGCAGTTACTCTCCAGTTGCCCCAGATACGCAGTATTTT.

The chain joins TRBV27 to TRBJ2-3; weak D call: TRBD2 (5 bases). V was shortened by 5 bases and J by 1 base, with 13 bases between the two germline ends. The CDR3 is 15 residues long. Germline V gene data show CDR1 as MNHEY and CDR2 as SMNVEV (reference sequence). The CDR3 loop is CASSPLAGGTDTQYF. CDR3 in DNA: TGTGCCAGCAGTCCCCTTGCCGGGGGCACAGATACGCAGTATTTT.

This clonotype was counted many times. The chain carries TRBV4-3 and TRBJ2-1; D gene unclear. This CDR3 is 16 amino acids long. CDR1 and CDR2 (germline): LGHNA, YSLEER. V lost 0 bases, J lost 1 base, and 10 bases lay in between. The CDR3 reads CASSQDRAASYNEQFF. CDR3 bases: TGCGCCAGCAGCCAAGATCGCGCGGCATCCTACAATGAGCAGTTCTTC.

This sequence joins TRBV19 and TRBJ2-3; TRBD1 aligns across 10 bases. The CDR3 has 17 residues. V lost 7 bases to trimming and J lost 5 bases; unmatched junction nucleotides: 15. Germline V gene sequence: CDR1 LNHDA, CDR2 SQIVND (reference sequence). CDR3 DNA sequence: TGTGCCAGTAAAACCGGTCGGGGGACAGGGGATGAAGATACGCAGTATTTT. Protein: CASKTGRGTGDEDTQYF.

The V gene is TRBV6-2 or TRBV6-3, the J gene TRBJ1-1; no firm D call. Germline loops: CDR1 MNHEY, CDR2 SVGEGT. The CDR3 has 10 amino acids. V was shortened by 8 bases and J by 14 bases, with 15 bases between the two germline ends. CDR3 in amino acids: CASGGERAFF. CDR3 in DNA: TGTGCCAGCGGTGGGGAAAGGGCCTTCTTT.